This T cell receptor beta chain came from a study of molecular identifiers for immune sequencing clone quantification. TCRdb reprocessed the PCR reads with MiXCR, giving one entry per CDR3 protein. In the table there are about 510,000 distinct CDR3 sequences, about 25% of which are singletons. The CDR3 is 16 amino acids. Germline CDR1 is MNHEY and CDR2 is SMNVEV (reference sequence). The junction had 5 bases not matched to a gene; V was cut back by 5 bases and J by 1 base. This clonotype was recorded a few times. The genes are TRBV27 and TRBJ2-6, with TRBD1 matching 7 bases. This TCR was recovered from a human donor in good health. Some libraries in this study had Jurkat cell RNA spiked in. Sequenced sample: naive CD8+ T cells from blood, with Jurkat cell RNA spiked in. As for subset: FACS-sorted CD8+CD4-CCR7+CD45RA+ naive T cells. The CDR3 DNA follows: TGTGCCAGCAGTACTCCACAGGGGTCTGGGGCCAACGTCCTGACTTTC. Residues: CASSTPQGSGANVLTF.